One T cell receptor beta chain is described in this entry. This sample was taken from a study of T cell responses to AZD1222 COVID-19 vaccine. Assay used: immunoSEQ multiplex PCR; TCRdb lists only in-frame clones, some missing. The profile shows some 170,000 clones, around 93% of them singletons. V lost 3 bases to trimming and J lost 7 bases, with 16 bases between them. CDR3 length: 13 residues. Germline-derived CDR1 and CDR2 are DFQATT and SNEGSKA (reference sequence). This TCR came from an adult who received the MenACWY meningococcal vaccine as a control. The chain couples TRBV20-1 to TRBJ2-7, with D possibly being TRBD2 (6 bases). The source material was peripheral blood, sampled 28 days after the second dose of the MenACWY control vaccine. CDR3 sequence: CSASRGLQWEQYF. CDR3 DNA sequence: TGCAGTGCTAGTCGGGGACTGCAGTGGGAGCAGTACTTC.